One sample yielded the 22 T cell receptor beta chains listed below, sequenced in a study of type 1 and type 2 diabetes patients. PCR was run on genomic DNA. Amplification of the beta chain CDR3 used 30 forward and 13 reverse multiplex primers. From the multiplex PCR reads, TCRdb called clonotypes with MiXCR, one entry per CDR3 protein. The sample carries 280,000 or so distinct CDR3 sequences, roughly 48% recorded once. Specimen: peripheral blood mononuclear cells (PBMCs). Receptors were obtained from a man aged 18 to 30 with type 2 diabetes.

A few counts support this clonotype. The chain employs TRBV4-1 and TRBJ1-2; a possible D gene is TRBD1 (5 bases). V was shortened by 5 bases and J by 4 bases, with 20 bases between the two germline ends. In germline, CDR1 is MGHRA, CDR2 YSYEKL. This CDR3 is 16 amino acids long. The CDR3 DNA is TGCGCCAGCAGCAATGTGGGAACGGGACGGAGCTATGGCTACACCTTC. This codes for CASSNVGTGRSYGYTF.

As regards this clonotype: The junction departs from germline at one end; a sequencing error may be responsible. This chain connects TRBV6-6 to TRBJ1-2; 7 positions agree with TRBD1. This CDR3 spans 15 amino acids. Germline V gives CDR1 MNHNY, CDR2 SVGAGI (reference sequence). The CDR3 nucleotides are TGTGCCATCAGTGAGTCGAGGGGGCTGGACTATGGCTACACCTTC. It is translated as CAISESRGLDYGYTF.

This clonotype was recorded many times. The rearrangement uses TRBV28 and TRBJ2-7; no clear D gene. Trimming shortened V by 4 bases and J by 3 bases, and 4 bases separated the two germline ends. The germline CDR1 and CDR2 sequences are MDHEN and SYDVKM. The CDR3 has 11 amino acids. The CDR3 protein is CASSSNYEQYF. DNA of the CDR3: TGTGCCAGCAGTTCCAACTACGAGCAGTACTTC.

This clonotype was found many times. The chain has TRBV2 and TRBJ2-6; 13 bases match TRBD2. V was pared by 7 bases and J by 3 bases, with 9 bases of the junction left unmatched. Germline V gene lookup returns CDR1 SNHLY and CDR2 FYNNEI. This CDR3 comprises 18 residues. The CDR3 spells CASMGTSGTRGGANVLTF. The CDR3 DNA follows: TGTGCCAGCATGGGGACTAGCGGGACGAGGGGTGGGGCCAACGTCCTGACTTTC.

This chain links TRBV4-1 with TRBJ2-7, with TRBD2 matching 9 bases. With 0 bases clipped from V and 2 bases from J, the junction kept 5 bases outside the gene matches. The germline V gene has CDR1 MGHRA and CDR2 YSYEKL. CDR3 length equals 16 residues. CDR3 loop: CASSQEVSGSPYEQYF. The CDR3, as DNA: TGCGCCAGCAGCCAAGAAGTTAGCGGGAGCCCCTACGAGCAGTACTTC.

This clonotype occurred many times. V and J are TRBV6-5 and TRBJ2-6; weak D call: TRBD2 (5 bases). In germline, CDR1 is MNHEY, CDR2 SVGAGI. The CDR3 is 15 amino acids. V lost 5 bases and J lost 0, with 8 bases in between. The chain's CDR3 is CASSKADSGANVLTF. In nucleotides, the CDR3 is TGTGCCAGCAGTAAAGCGGACTCTGGGGCCAACGTCCTGACTTTC.

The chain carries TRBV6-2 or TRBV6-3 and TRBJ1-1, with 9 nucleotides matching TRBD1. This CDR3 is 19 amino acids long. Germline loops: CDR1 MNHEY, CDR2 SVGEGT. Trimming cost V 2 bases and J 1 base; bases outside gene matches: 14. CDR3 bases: TGTGCCAGCAGTTACGTCGAGACAGGGGGGCGGCGGTCGAACACTGAAGCTTTCTTT. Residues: CASSYVETGGRRSNTEAFF.

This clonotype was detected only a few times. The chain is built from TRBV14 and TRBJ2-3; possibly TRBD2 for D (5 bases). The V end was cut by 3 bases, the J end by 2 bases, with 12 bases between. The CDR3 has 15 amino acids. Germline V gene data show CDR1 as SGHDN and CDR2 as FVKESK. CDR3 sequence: CASSHLGATTDTQYF. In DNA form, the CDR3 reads TGTGCCAGCAGCCATTTGGGAGCAACCACAGATACGCAGTATTTT. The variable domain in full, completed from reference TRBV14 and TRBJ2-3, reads EAGVTQFPSHSVIEKGQTVTLRCDPISGHDNLYWYRRVMGKEIKFLLHFVKESKQDESGMPNNRFLAERTGGTYSTLKVQPAELEDSGVYFCASSHLGATTDTQYFGPGTRLTVL.

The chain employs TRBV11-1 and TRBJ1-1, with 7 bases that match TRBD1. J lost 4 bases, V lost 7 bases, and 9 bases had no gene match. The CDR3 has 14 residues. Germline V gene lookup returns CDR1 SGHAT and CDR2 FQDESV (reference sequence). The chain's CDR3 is CASTGGAWSTEAFF. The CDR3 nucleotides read TGTGCCAGCACAGGGGGGGCCTGGAGCACTGAAGCTTTCTTT.

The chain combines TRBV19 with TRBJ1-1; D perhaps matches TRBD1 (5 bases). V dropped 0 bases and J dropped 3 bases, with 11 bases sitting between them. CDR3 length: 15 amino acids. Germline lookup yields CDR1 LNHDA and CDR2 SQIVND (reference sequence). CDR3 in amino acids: CASSIESGGHTEAFF. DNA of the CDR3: TGTGCCAGTAGTATAGAGTCGGGGGGACACACTGAAGCTTTCTTT.

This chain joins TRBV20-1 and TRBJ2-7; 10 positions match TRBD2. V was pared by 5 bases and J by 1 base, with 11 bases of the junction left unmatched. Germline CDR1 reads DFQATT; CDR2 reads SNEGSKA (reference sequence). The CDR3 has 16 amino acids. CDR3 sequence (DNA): TGCAGTGCTCAAAACCACGGGACTAGCGCTTCCTACGAGCAGTACTTC. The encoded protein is CSAQNHGTSASYEQYF.

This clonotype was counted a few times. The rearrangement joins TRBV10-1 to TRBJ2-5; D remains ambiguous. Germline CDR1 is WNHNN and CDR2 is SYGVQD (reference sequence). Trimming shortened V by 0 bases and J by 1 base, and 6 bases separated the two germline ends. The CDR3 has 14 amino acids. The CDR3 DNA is TGCGCCAGCAGTGAGTCGTCGGCCCAAGAGACCCAGTACTTC. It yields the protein CASSESSAQETQYF.

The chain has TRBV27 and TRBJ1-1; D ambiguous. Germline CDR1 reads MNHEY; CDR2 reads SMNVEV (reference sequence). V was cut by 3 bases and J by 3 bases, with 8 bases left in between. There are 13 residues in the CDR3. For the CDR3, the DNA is TGTGCCAGCAGTTTGGCGGTGGACACTGAAGCTTTCTTT. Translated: CASSLAVDTEAFF.

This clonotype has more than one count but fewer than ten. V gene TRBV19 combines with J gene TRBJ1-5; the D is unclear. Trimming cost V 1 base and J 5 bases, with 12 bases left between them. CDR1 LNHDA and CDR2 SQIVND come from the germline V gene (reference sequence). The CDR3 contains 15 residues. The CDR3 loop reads CASSIAAGGHQPQHF. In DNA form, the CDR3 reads TGTGCCAGTAGTATAGCGGCAGGCGGGCATCAGCCCCAGCATTTT.

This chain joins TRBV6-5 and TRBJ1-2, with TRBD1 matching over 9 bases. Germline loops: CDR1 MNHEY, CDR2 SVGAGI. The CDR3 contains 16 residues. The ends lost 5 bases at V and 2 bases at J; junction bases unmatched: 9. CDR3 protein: CASSPGTGLGNYGYTF. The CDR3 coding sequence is TGTGCCAGCAGTCCCGGGACAGGGCTCGGAAACTATGGCTACACCTTC.

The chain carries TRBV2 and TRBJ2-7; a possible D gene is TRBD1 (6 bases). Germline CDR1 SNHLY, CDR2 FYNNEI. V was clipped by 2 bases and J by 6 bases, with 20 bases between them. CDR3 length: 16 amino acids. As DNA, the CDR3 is TGTGCCAGCAGTGAACCCTTTGGGGGCGCCGGGGTCGAGCAGTACTTC. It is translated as CASSEPFGGAGVEQYF.

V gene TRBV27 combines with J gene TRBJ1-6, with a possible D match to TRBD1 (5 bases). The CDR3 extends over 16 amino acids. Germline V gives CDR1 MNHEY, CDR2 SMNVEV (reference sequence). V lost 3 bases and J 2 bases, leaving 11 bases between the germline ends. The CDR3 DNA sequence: TGTGCCAGCAGTTTCGCCAGGGCCACCTATAATTCACCCCTCCACTTT. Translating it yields CASSFARATYNSPLHF.

CDR3 in DNA: TGTGCCAGCAGTTTAAACGGGTTTCAGGCCACCAACACTGAAGCTTTCTTT. Translation: CASSLNGFQATNTEAFF. J is TRBJ1-1 and V is TRBV7-2, with D unclear. Germline assignment: CDR1 SGHTA and CDR2 FQGNSA. V lost 6 bases and J lost 2, with 22 bases in between. This CDR3 is 17 amino acids long.

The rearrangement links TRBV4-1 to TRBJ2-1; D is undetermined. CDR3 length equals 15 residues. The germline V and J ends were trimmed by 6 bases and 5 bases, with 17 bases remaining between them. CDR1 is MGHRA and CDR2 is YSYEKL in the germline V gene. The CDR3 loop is CASSGVINSNNEQFF. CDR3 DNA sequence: TGCGCCAGCAGTGGTGTCATTAACAGCAACAATGAGCAGTTCTTC.

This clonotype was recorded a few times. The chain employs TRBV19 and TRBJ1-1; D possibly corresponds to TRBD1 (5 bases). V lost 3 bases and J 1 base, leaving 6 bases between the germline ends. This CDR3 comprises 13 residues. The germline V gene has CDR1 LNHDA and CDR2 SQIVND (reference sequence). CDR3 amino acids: CASSMTENTEAFF. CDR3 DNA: TGTGCCAGTAGTATGACAGAGAACACTGAAGCTTTCTTT.

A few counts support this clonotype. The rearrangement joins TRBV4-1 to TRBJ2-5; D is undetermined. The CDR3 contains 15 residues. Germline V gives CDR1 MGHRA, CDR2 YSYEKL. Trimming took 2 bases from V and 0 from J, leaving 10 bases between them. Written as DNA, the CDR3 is TGCGCCAGCAGCCAAACCCATAGAAACCAAGAGACCCAGTACTTC. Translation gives CASSQTHRNQETQYF.

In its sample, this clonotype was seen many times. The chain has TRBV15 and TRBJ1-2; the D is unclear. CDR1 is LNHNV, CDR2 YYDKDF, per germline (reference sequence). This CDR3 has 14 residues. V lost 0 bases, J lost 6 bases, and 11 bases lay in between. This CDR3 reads CATSRDTVANGYTF. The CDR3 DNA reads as TGTGCCACCAGCAGAGATACCGTGGCAAATGGCTACACCTTC.